The clone carrying this T cell receptor (beta chain) was observed a few times. Its antigen is undetermined. Unique molecular identifiers tagged the TCR beta cDNA libraries. Around 500,000 cDNA molecules were obtained from around 1 to 9.1 million T cells. TCRdb recomputed calls from the PCR reads with MiXCR, one row per CDR3 protein. The sample has around 190,000 distinct CDR3 sequences, about 30% seen once. This sample is drawn from a study of post-analysis software for immune sequencing data. Overall study context: Courses of disease covered relapsing-remitting, secondary progressive and progressive-relapsing multiple sclerosis.

The CDR3 totals 14 residues. Looked up from germline, CDR1 is LNHDA and CDR2 is SQIVND (reference sequence). Deletions cut 6 bases from V and 0 bases from J, with 8 bases between. Study observations and caveats: Compared against controls, patients with multiple sclerosis displayed significantly lower normalized Chao1 diversity. TRBV5-6, TRBV5-1 and TRBV20-1 belonged to a set of about five TRBV segments that were more frequent in patients than controls.

V is TRBV19 and J is TRBJ2-2; unclear D gene. This receptor was taken from a girl under 18 with multiple sclerosis. Sequencing was done on a sample of blood. The CDR3 here is CASRKSPNTGELFF. The DNA of the CDR3 is TGTGCCAGTAGAAAAAGTCCGAACACCGGGGAGCTGTTTTTT.